The 32 T cell receptor beta chains below come from one sample, sequenced in a study of vaccination effects on CD4 cells after COVID-19. These TCRs' antigens remain unknown. Libraries were prepared by immunoSEQ multiplex PCR; TCRdb keeps only in-frame clonotypes and omits some of them. The table shows approximately 31,000 clones, with 72% occurring only once. Expansion of antigen-specific CD4+ T cells with viral peptide pools was carried out by the ViraFEST assay before sequencing. Isolating CD4+ T cells followed about 11 days of culture. From March to December 2020, the person had a SARS-CoV-2 infection that was confirmed by PCR. The sample here was CD4+ T cells from PBMCs cultured with a peptide pool, taken before COVID-19 vaccination. The receptor set was obtained from a human donor who had a prior SARS-CoV-2 infection.

The chain uses TRBV4-1 and TRBJ2-7; D is unclear. Germline CDR1 reads MGHRA; CDR2 reads YSYEKL. Trimming cost V 1 base and J 3 bases, with 7 bases left between them. The CDR3 length is 13 residues. The CDR3 sequence: CASSQGPLYEQYF. The CDR3 DNA follows: TGCGCCAGCAGCCAAGGTCCCCTCTACGAGCAGTACTTC.

This clone has just a few counts. V usage is TRBV24-1 and J usage is TRBJ2-2; tentative D call: TRBD1 (7 bases). Germline assignment: CDR1 KGHDR and CDR2 SFDVKD. V gave up 6 bases and J gave up 6 bases, with 16 bases separating them. This CDR3 is 15 amino acids long. CDR3 nucleotide sequence: TGTGCCACCAGTCGACAGGGAGGCCACCCCGGGGAGCTGTTTTTT. It specifies CATSRQGGHPGELFF.

This rearrangement joins TRBV3-1 (or the pseudogene TRBV3-2) to TRBJ2-3, with 12 positions matching TRBD2. CDR1 LGHDT and CDR2 YNNKEL come from the germline V gene (reference sequence). After removal of 4 bases from V and 5 bases from J, the junction contained 10 bases not matched to a gene. The CDR3 is 17 amino acids. The CDR3 reads CASSLRLAGDGQDTQYF. DNA of the CDR3: TGTGCCAGCAGCCTAAGACTAGCGGGAGATGGGCAAGATACGCAGTATTTT.

The V gene is TRBV5-1, the J gene TRBJ2-1, with 7 nucleotides matching TRBD1. The CDR3 covers 15 residues. Germline trimming cut 7 bases from V and 4 bases from J; bases unmatched to any gene: 11. The germline CDR1 and CDR2 sequences are SGHRS and YFSETQ. CDR3 protein: CASSQDRLSYNEQFF. Here the CDR3 DNA reads TGCGCCAGCTCTCAGGACAGGCTATCGTACAATGAGCAGTTCTTC.

The rearrangement uses TRBV23-1 and TRBJ2-2; 10 bases align to TRBD2. TRBV23-1 counts as an open reading frame of uncertain function. CDR3 length equals 19 residues. Trimming removed 3 bases from V and 5 bases from J; junction bases left unmatched: 15. In DNA, the CDR3 is TGCGCCAGCAGTCAGAAGCGGGGGGGCCTACCGCGAGGGACCGGGGAGCTGTTTTTT. Its protein product is CASSQKRGGLPRGTGELFF.

The gene calls are TRBV5-6 and TRBJ2-7; the D is unclear. V gave up 0 bases and J gave up 3 bases, with 10 bases separating them. Germline-derived CDR1 and CDR2 are SGHDT and YYEEEE. The CDR3 length is 14 residues. As DNA, the CDR3 is TGTGCCAGCAGCTTGGGTGGCACCTACTACGAGCAGTACTTC. It encodes CASSLGGTYYEQYF.

The chain is built from TRBV18 and TRBJ1-2; TRBD1 aligns across 10 bases. The V and J ends lost 2 bases and 8 bases, in that order; junction bases with no gene match: 11. This CDR3 is built from 16 residues. Germline-derived CDR1 and CDR2 are KGHSH and LQKENI. The DNA for the CDR3 is TGTGCCAGCTCACCATTTTCCGGGACAGGGGCCTCCGGCTACACCTTC. This codes for CASSPFSGTGASGYTF.

V usage is TRBV21-1 and J usage is TRBJ2-4; the table's D call TRBD1 went unverified against the DNA. TRBV21-1 has pseudogene status. The length of the CDR3 is 15 residues. The CDR3 spells CASSRTGIAKNIQYF. The CDR3, as DNA: TGTGCCAGCAGCAGAACAGGAATAGCCAAAAACATTCAGTACTTC.

This clone has a single count. The chain carries TRBV28 and TRBJ1-2; 9 bases map to TRBD1. The ends lost 3 bases at V and 3 bases at J; junction bases unmatched: 11. The CDR3 totals 17 residues. In germline, CDR1 is MDHEN, CDR2 SYDVKM. The CDR3 DNA reads TGTGCCAGCAGTTTTCCCCCCGGGACAGGGCCAGACTATGGCTACACCTTC. Its translation is CASSFPPGTGPDYGYTF.

V usage is TRBV27 and J usage is TRBJ1-5; D is undetermined. Trimming pared 6 bases from V and 5 bases from J, leaving 17 bases between. The V gene's germline CDR1 is MNHEY and CDR2 SMNVEV (reference sequence). The CDR3 extends over 15 amino acids. The CDR3 spells CASRKGRLSYQPQHF. CDR3 bases: TGTGCCAGCAGAAAAGGACGGCTATCGTATCAGCCCCAGCATTTT.

This clone has a single count. V gene TRBV11-2 combines with J gene TRBJ1-2; D not certain. This CDR3 region has 13 residues. V lost 4 bases and J lost 2, with 8 bases in between. CDR1 is SGHAT and CDR2 is FQNNGV in the germline V gene. The CDR3 coding sequence is TGTGCCAGCAGCTACAGAGAAAACTATGGCTACACCTTC. Amino acid sequence: CASSYRENYGYTF.

This rearrangement joins TRBV13 to TRBJ2-7, with 10 bases fitting TRBD1. The length of the CDR3 is 15 residues. CDR1 and CDR2 from the germline V gene are PRHDT and FYEKMQ (reference sequence). The trim removed 5 bases at V and 4 bases at J, leaving 8 bases unmatched. The CDR3 protein is CASSPRQGARYEQYF. The CDR3 coding sequence is TGTGCCAGCAGCCCACGACAGGGGGCGAGATACGAGCAGTACTTC. The full variable domain, completed using reference TRBV13 and TRBJ2-7, is AAGVIQSPRHLIKEKRETATLKCYPIPRHDTVYWYQQGPGQDPQFLISFYEKMQSDKGSIPDRFSAQQFSDYHSELNMSSLELGDSALYFCASSPRQGARYEQYFGPGTRLTVT.

This clone came up once. The rearrangement uses TRBV4-2 and TRBJ2-7, with D perhaps TRBD1 (6 bases). Trimming took off 1 base at V and 3 bases at J, with 16 bases between the two ends. CDR1 LGHNA and CDR2 YNFKEQ come from the germline V gene. The CDR3 runs 16 residues. The CDR3 DNA follows: TGTGCCAGCAGCCAAGTCGCAATGGGACAAAACTACGAGCAGTACTTC. Its protein is CASSQVAMGQNYEQYF.

This clone was recorded a few times. CDR3 nucleotides: TGCGCCAGCAGCCAAGGCAGGGGGGAGTATAGCAATCAGCCCCAGCATTTT. It yields the protein CASSQGRGEYSNQPQHF. J is TRBJ1-5 and V is TRBV4-1; 7 positions agree with TRBD1. Germline values: CDR1 MGHRA, CDR2 YSYEKL. This CDR3 has 17 amino acids. J gave up 0 bases and V 1 base, and 6 bases lay outside the gene matches.

This chain uses TRBV5-4 with TRBJ2-2; D possibly corresponds to TRBD1 (6 bases). The CDR3 is 14 amino acids. Germline V lookup: CDR1 SGHNT, CDR2 YYREEE (reference sequence). Trimming stripped 6 bases from V and 4 bases from J, with 13 bases between. The chain's CDR3 is CASKTDSFTGELFF. The CDR3 DNA is TGTGCCAGCAAAACGGACAGCTTCACCGGGGAGCTGTTTTTT. Full variable domain (missing parts from reference TRBV5-4 and TRBJ2-2): ETGVTQSPTHLIKTRGQQVTLRCSSQSGHNTVSWYQQALGQGPQFIFQYYREEENGRGNFPPRFSGLQFPNYSSELNVNALELDDSALYLCASKTDSFTGELFFGEGSRLTVL.

This clone was picked up a small number of times. The chain joins TRBV7-2 to TRBJ1-4; D ambiguous. V lost 5 bases, J lost 7 bases, and 11 bases lay in between. CDR1 is SGHTA, CDR2 FQGNSA, per germline. The CDR3 spans 13 residues. The CDR3 here is CASSAAASEKLFF. CDR3 nucleotides: TGTGCCAGCAGCGCGGCGGCGAGTGAAAAACTGTTTTTT.

This chain connects TRBV9 to TRBJ2-7; TRBD2 matches 14 bases. This CDR3 spans 14 amino acids. V lost 5 bases to trimming and J lost 5 bases; unmatched junction nucleotides: 3. Germline-derived CDR1 and CDR2 are SGDLS and YYNGEE. The CDR3 sequence: CASRPGLAGDEQYF. Here the CDR3 DNA reads TGTGCCAGCAGACCGGGACTAGCGGGGGACGAGCAGTACTTC.

The rearrangement links TRBV11-2 to TRBJ2-2; D remains unclear. The CDR3 consists of 14 residues. In germline, CDR1 is SGHAT, CDR2 FQNNGV. The ends were cut back, 5 bases at V and 1 base at J, with 8 bases in the middle. This CDR3 is CASSRTQNTGELFF. CDR3 bases: TGTGCCAGCAGCCGGACCCAGAACACCGGGGAGCTGTTTTTT.

The V call is TRBV6-2 or TRBV6-3, the J call TRBJ1-2; D unresolved. Trimming cost V 6 bases and J 4 bases, with 12 bases left between them. The length of the CDR3 is 13 residues. Germline assignment: CDR1 MNHEY and CDR2 SVGEGT. The CDR3 region is CASSTGLGYGYTF. The CDR3, as DNA: TGTGCCAGCAGCACTGGACTTGGCTATGGCTACACCTTC.

The genes are TRBV18 and TRBJ2-3; no definite D call. CDR1 is KGHSH, CDR2 LQKENI, per germline. The CDR3 is 13 amino acids. V dropped 2 bases and J dropped 5 bases, with 8 bases sitting between them. The CDR3 DNA reads TGTGCCAGCTCACCAGAGTTCGAAGATACGCAGTATTTT. Translation: CASSPEFEDTQYF.

By sample share, this clone is medium-sized. The rearrangement uses TRBV5-8 and TRBJ2-1; D perhaps matches TRBD2 (5 bases). Trimming removed 7 bases from V and 0 bases from J, with 14 bases in between. CDR3 length: 15 residues. Germline values: CDR1 SGHTS, CDR2 YDEGEE. The DNA of the CDR3 is TGTGCCAGCGACGCCGGGGAGAGCTCCTACAATGAGCAGTTCTTC. Its protein product is CASDAGESSYNEQFF.

CDR3 protein: CASSATGTGVNTEAFF. CDR3 in DNA: TGTGCCAGCAGCGCAACCGGGACAGGGGTAAACACTGAAGCTTTCTTT. The genes are TRBV5-4 and TRBJ1-1; TRBD1 agrees at 10 bases. V gave up 4 bases and J gave up 2 bases; unmatched junction bases: 8. Germline V lookup: CDR1 SGHNT, CDR2 YYREEE (reference sequence). The CDR3 runs to 16 residues.

The chain carries TRBV6-5 and TRBJ2-5, with a tentative D call TRBD2 (6 bases). V was pared by 6 bases and J by 7 bases, with 15 bases between. CDR3 length: 13 residues. The V gene's germline CDR1 is MNHEY and CDR2 SVGAGI. Here the CDR3 reads CASRMTSVGTQYF. For the CDR3, the DNA is TGTGCCAGCAGGATGACTAGTGTGGGGACCCAGTACTTC.

The chain is built from TRBV7-3 and TRBJ1-2; D gene ambiguous. The V gene lost 2 bases and the J gene lost 4 bases, with 8 bases spanning the gap. Looked up from germline, CDR1 is SGHTA and CDR2 is FQGTGA. The CDR3 has 13 residues. For the CDR3, the DNA is TGTGCCAGCAGCTTAGGTGGGCGCTATGGCTACACCTTC. It yields the protein CASSLGGRYGYTF.

V is TRBV6-4 and J is TRBJ1-6; the D gene is possibly TRBD1 (6 bases). The CDR3 is made up of 13 amino acids. The germline V gene has CDR1 MRHNA and CDR2 SNTAGT. V dropped 9 bases and J dropped 2 bases, with 8 bases sitting between them. The CDR3 coding sequence is TGTGCCAGTCGGGACACCTATAATTCACCCCTCCACTTT. Protein: CASRDTYNSPLHF.

This clone was found once. CDR3 in amino acids: CASRTRTGNTDTQYF. The CDR3 bases are TGTGCCAGTCGAACAAGGACAGGTAACACAGATACGCAGTATTTT. J is TRBJ2-3 and V is TRBV19; the match to TRBD1 covers 7 bases. The V gene's germline CDR1 is LNHDA and CDR2 SQIVND (reference sequence). V was clipped by 8 bases and J by 2 bases; unmatched bases: 10. There are 15 residues in the CDR3.

The J gene is TRBJ2-7, the V gene TRBV28, with TRBD2 as a possible D gene (6 bases). The length of the CDR3 is 14 residues. CDR1 is MDHEN and CDR2 is SYDVKM in the germline V gene. With 2 bases removed from V and 3 bases from J, the gap between germline ends came to 11 bases. The chain's CDR3 is CASSLMVGGYEQYF. The CDR3 DNA follows: TGTGCCAGCAGTTTAATGGTGGGGGGCTACGAGCAGTACTTC.

J is TRBJ2-7 and V is TRBV12-3 or TRBV12-4, with D unclear. V lost 8 bases to trimming and J lost 2 bases, with 1 base between them. This CDR3 is 9 amino acids long. This CDR3 is CASPYEQYF. CDR3 DNA: TGTGCCAGCCCCTACGAGCAGTACTTC.

The chain carries TRBV6-5 and TRBJ1-1; D remains ambiguous. Germline loops: CDR1 MNHEY, CDR2 SVGAGI. The CDR3 runs to 14 residues. V was clipped by 6 bases and J by 6 bases, with 17 bases between them. CDR3 nucleotide sequence: TGTGCCAGCAGGGTCCAGGTTCAATTCGCTGAAGCTTTCTTT. Translation gives CASRVQVQFAEAFF.

The table lists this clone with many counts. This chain links TRBV3-1 (or the pseudogene TRBV3-2) with TRBJ1-2; no firm D call. V lost 4 bases and J lost 1, with 16 bases in between. CDR1 LGHDT and CDR2 YNNKEL come from the germline V gene (reference sequence). The CDR3 spans 16 residues. CDR3 sequence: CASSRETGSYNYGYTF. CDR3 sequence (DNA): TGTGCCAGCAGCCGAGAGACCGGGTCCTATAACTATGGCTACACCTTC.

The genes are TRBV3-1 (or the pseudogene TRBV3-2) and TRBJ1-4; the D is unclear. Germline-derived CDR1 and CDR2 are LGHDT and YNNKEL (reference sequence). V was cut by 4 bases and J by 8 bases, with 14 bases left in between. This CDR3 has 14 amino acids. In DNA, the CDR3 is TGTGCCAGCAGCCCGACACGGAACTCAGAAAAACTGTTTTTT. It is translated as CASSPTRNSEKLFF.

The chain links TRBV6-5 to TRBJ2-1; D remains unclear. Germline V CDR1 and CDR2: MNHEY, SVGAGI. CDR3 length: 13 amino acids. Trimming took off 10 bases at V and 3 bases at J, with 13 bases between the two ends. Written as DNA, the CDR3 is TGTGCCACCTCCCGGCCCTTCTACAATGAGCAGTTCTTC. The encoded protein is CATSRPFYNEQFF.